This T cell receptor (beta chain) stems from a study of T cell changes during pregnancy in multiple sclerosis. This clone came up once. Measured with immunoSEQ multiplex PCR; TCRdb has only the in-frame clones, and not every one. The table has 50,000 to 80,000 clones, 80% to 95% seen once. Germline CDR1 reads MDHEN; CDR2 reads SYDVKM. This CDR3 contains 17 residues. Sequenced here: peripheral blood, sampled in the second trimester of pregnancy. This sequence was found in a female donor with multiple sclerosis, enrolled in a pregnancy study. This sequence joins TRBV28 and TRBJ2-5; 10 bases match TRBD2. The J call may be mistaken, given a closer DNA end match to TRBJ2-7. The CDR3 loop is CASSSPATSGTSYEQYF. In DNA, the CDR3 is TGTGCCAGCAGTTCCCCCGCAACTAGCGGGACCTCCTACGAGCAGTACTTC.